This T cell receptor (beta chain) was retrieved from a study of OX40 agonist ivuxolimab in advanced cancers. With respect to the entire study: Ivuxolimab, which targeted the costimulatory receptor OX40 (CD134), was an agonistic, fully human IgG2 monoclonal antibody. The dose-escalation cohort was 82.7% male with a mean age of about 60 years, ranging from roughly 23 to 85. Patients were allowed to have had prior anti-PD-1, anti-PD-L1 or anti-CTLA-4 therapy, and 40% of the dose-escalation patients had previously received checkpoint inhibitors. Intravenous ivuxolimab was administered to patients every 2 weeks at six dose levels: 0.01, 0.1, 0.3, 1.5, 3 and 10 mg/kg. Three dose-escalation patients achieved partial responses, one with hepatocellular carcinoma and two with cutaneous melanoma. The monotherapy dose-escalation portion (N ≈ 50 patients) of the phase I ivuxolimab trial is reported in the paper. Peripheral TCRbeta sequencing aimed to test whether ivuxolimab altered TCR sequence diversity and caused clonal T-cell expansion. Among the roughly 50 dose-escalation patients, around 20 had hepatocellular carcinoma, roughly 15 melanoma, 9 renal cell carcinoma and 9 head and neck cancer. The investigation overall reported the following: Low levels of normalized T-cell clonal expansion were also seen in some nonresponding patients. Partial responders in the 0.1-3.0 mg/kg groups had among the lowest normalized peripheral clonal expansion, especially among CD8+ T cells. Clonal expansion of both CD4+ and CD8+ blood T cells was observed from baseline to week 6 at doses 0.1 to 3.0 mg/kg. After ivuxolimab, CD8+ T cells had more expanded clones than CD4+ T cells on average. Which antigens the clonally expanded peripheral T cells were specific for was not determined.

Turning to this clone: No cognate antigen has been identified for it. No clone much larger than this one lies a single base away; base qualities are absent.

Genomic DNA was extracted from sorted cells for sequencing of the TCRbeta CDR3 region. The immunoSEQ Assay was used for sequencing of TCRbeta CDR3 regions. TCRdb re-hosts the immuneACCESS table, in-frame sequences only. Its copies lack some clones; in the studies checked, an unresolved V gene accounts for under half of them, and the cause for the rest is not known. The sample table lists 90,000 to 100,000 clones, approximately 91% of them with a count of one. The top ten constitute more than 0.8% of the sample. V is shortened by 5 bases, J by 0 bases, and the region joining them spans 11 bases. In the germline V gene, CDR1 corresponds to SGHDN and CDR2 to FVKESK. The CDR3 has 15 amino acids, counting the end cysteine and phenylalanine. Only the CDR3 portion is preserved as DNA: 45 bases, with reading frame beginning at the first base. Patients with autoimmune disease history or receiving systemic immunosuppression were excluded from the trial. Peripheral blood for TCR sequencing was collected from all dose cohorts at baseline, on cycle 4 day 1, and on cycle 7 day 1. Samples came from an open-label, multicenter, first-in-human phase I dose-escalation trial of ivuxolimab. Adults with locally advanced or metastatic head and neck squamous cell, hepatocellular, melanoma or renal cell carcinoma were enrolled in the trial. Before TCR sequencing, CD4+ T cells and CD8+ T cells were sorted from peripheral blood as separate populations.

This chain is built from TRBV14 and TRBJ2-1; TRBD2 is perhaps the D gene, given 5 matching bases. The sequence came from an adult with an advanced solid tumor such as melanoma, head and neck, liver or kidney cancer. Sequenced material: CD4+ or CD8+ T cells sorted from blood, taken in a trial of the OX40 agonist ivuxolimab. The CDR3 region reads CASSASGISYNEQFF. The DNA is TGTGCCAGCAGCGCCAGCGGTATCTCCTACAATGAGCAGTTCTTC.